What follows are 32 T cell receptor beta chains derived from one specimen sequenced in a study of blood T cell repertoires in COVID-19. The repertoire was sequenced with immunoSEQ multiplex PCR; TCRdb's copy has only in-frame clones and lacks some. The sample comprises fewer than 300,000 clones, approximately 93% of which are singletons, and roughly 2.3% rests with the top ten. The sequencing input was peripheral blood. The origin of the receptors is a woman between 25 and 40 years old with COVID-19, enrolled during active disease.

The genes are TRBV10-3 and TRBJ1-2, with 9 bases that match TRBD1. J gave up 8 bases and V 4 bases, and 8 bases lay outside the gene matches. CDR3 length: 14 amino acids. The germline V gene encodes CDR1 ENHRY and CDR2 SYGVKD. The CDR3 is CAISAGQGTEGYTF. The CDR3 DNA reads as TGTGCCATCAGTGCCGGACAGGGGACGGAAGGCTACACCTTC.

The chain combines TRBV14 with TRBJ2-1, with D perhaps matching TRBD2 (6 bases). This CDR3 spans 13 amino acids. The germline V gene encodes CDR1 SGHDN and CDR2 FVKESK. Trimming pared 1 base from V and 6 bases from J, leaving 7 bases between. The CDR3 spells CASSQAGGNEQFF. The CDR3 coding sequence is TGTGCCAGCAGCCAAGCCGGGGGCAATGAGCAGTTCTTC.

The chain couples TRBV2 to TRBJ1-6, with TRBD1 matching over 8 bases. CDR1 and CDR2 from the germline V gene are SNHLY and FYNNEI. The length of the CDR3 is 15 residues. Trimming removed 6 bases from V and 5 bases from J; junction bases left unmatched: 6. The CDR3 sequence is CASSAGQGNNSPLHF. DNA of the CDR3: TGTGCCAGCAGCGCCGGACAGGGTAATAATTCACCCCTCCACTTT.

V and J are TRBV19 and TRBJ1-1; D is ambiguous. The V end was cut by 9 bases, the J end by 1 base, with 12 bases between. Germline values: CDR1 LNHDA, CDR2 SQIVND (reference sequence). CDR3 size: 13 residues. CDR3 residues: CASNNIPNTEAFF. DNA for the CDR3: TGTGCCAGCAACAATATCCCGAACACTGAAGCTTTCTTT. Full variable domain (remainder filled in from reference TRBV19 and TRBJ1-1): DGGITQSPKYLFRKEGQNVTLSCEQNLNHDAMYWYRQDPGQGLRLIYYSQIVNDFQKGDIAEGYSVSREKKESFPLTVTSAQKNPTAFYLCASNNIPNTEAFFGQGTRLTVV.

This chain joins TRBV5-6 and TRBJ1-1; the match to TRBD1 covers 11 bases. The ends lost 1 base at V and 0 bases at J; junction bases unmatched: 8. CDR1 and CDR2 (germline): SGHDT, YYEEEE. This CDR3 is built from 18 residues. DNA for the CDR3: TGTGCCAGCAGCTTGTCAGGGACAGGGGGTATGATGAACACTGAAGCTTTCTTT. Its translation is CASSLSGTGGMMNTEAFF.

In this sample, this clone turned up many times. The chain couples TRBV11-1 to TRBJ1-6; 10 nucleotides agree with TRBD1. CDR3 size: 14 residues. Germline CDR1 and CDR2: SGHAT and FQDESV (reference sequence). V lost 5 bases to trimming and J lost 9 bases; unmatched junction nucleotides: 4. The CDR3 loop reads CASSLRDRGSPLHF. The CDR3 DNA follows: TGTGCCAGCAGCCTCCGGGACAGGGGTTCACCCCTCCACTTT.

V is TRBV30 and J is TRBJ2-7; the match to TRBD2 covers 10 bases. The CDR3 runs to 15 residues. CDR1 is GTSNPN and CDR2 is SVGIG in the germline V gene (reference sequence). V gave up 2 bases and J gave up 5 bases; unmatched junction bases: 9. The CDR3 loop is CAWSSKLAGSHEQYF. In DNA form, the CDR3 reads TGTGCCTGGAGTTCAAAACTAGCGGGAAGCCACGAGCAGTACTTC.

The chain joins TRBV9 to TRBJ2-1, with a weak D call TRBD2 (6 bases). V gave up 4 bases and J gave up 15 bases, with 14 bases separating them. CDR3 length equals 11 residues. From germline, CDR1 is SGDLS and CDR2 YYNGEE. As DNA, the CDR3 is TGTGCCAGCAGCCGGGACTCGGTACCGTTCTTC. Translation: CASSRDSVPFF.

On this clone: Germline is not matched at one junction end, which may reflect a read error. The same CDR3 also results from other DNA sequences found in this sample. The chain recombines TRBV6-5 with TRBJ1-5, with 8 bases identical to TRBD1. The CDR3 is 15 amino acids. Germline CDR1 reads MNHEY; CDR2 reads SVGAGI. CDR3 nucleotide sequence: TGTGCCAGCAGGCGACAGGGGCCTAGCAATCAACCCCAGCATTTT. Translating gives CASRRQGPSNQPQHF.

The J gene is TRBJ2-7, the V gene TRBV6-5; D gene uncertain. This CDR3 spans 15 amino acids. Germline-derived CDR1 and CDR2 are MNHEY and SVGAGI. Between the trimmed V and J ends, which lost 2 bases and 5 bases, there was a span of 16 bases. The CDR3 is CASSYALSEIHEQYF. The DNA of the CDR3 is TGTGCCAGCAGTTACGCACTTAGTGAGATCCACGAGCAGTACTTC.

The gene calls are TRBV3-1 (or the pseudogene TRBV3-2) and TRBJ2-5; 13 nucleotides align to TRBD2. Germline V gives CDR1 LGHDT, CDR2 YNNKEL (reference sequence). The V gene end was trimmed by 4 bases and the J gene end by 5 bases; junction bases not matched to a gene: 4. The CDR3 runs 15 residues. In DNA, the CDR3 is TGTGCCAGCAGCCCGTGGACTAGCGGGAGTGAGACCCAGTACTTC. Translation gives CASSPWTSGSETQYF.

This rearrangement joins TRBV7-9 to TRBJ2-7; D not resolved. Germline CDR1 SEHNR, CDR2 FQNEAQ (reference sequence). The CDR3 spans 13 residues. With 7 bases removed from V and 2 bases from J, the gap between germline ends came to 12 bases. CDR3 in amino acids: CASTGYGPYEQYF. CDR3 DNA sequence: TGTGCCAGCACCGGGTATGGGCCCTACGAGCAGTACTTC.

This clone was seen a single time. The chain carries TRBV7-9 and TRBJ1-3; possible D gene TRBD1, 6 bases. This CDR3 has 15 residues. With 5 bases removed from V and 0 bases from J, the gap between germline ends came to 11 bases. The V gene's germline CDR1 is SEHNR and CDR2 FQNEAQ (reference sequence). This CDR3 reads CASSRDIRSGNTIYF. The CDR3 region has the DNA TGTGCCAGCAGCCGGGACATTCGCTCTGGAAACACCATATATTTT.

This chain connects TRBV30 to TRBJ2-1; 7 bases are a match to TRBD1. The CDR3 is 15 amino acids. Losses at the gene ends were 2 bases for V and 4 bases for J; bases not matched to a gene: 8. The germline CDR1 and CDR2 sequences are GTSNPN and SVGIG (reference sequence). The CDR3 here is CAWSNLRGLYNEQFF. In nucleotides, the CDR3 is TGTGCCTGGAGTAACCTAAGGGGGCTTTACAATGAGCAGTTCTTC.

This sequence joins TRBV10-3 and TRBJ1-1; 7 nucleotides align to TRBD1. This CDR3 has 13 amino acids. The J segment lost 10 bases and the V segment lost 6 bases, leaving 11 bases of the junction unmatched. Germline V gives CDR1 ENHRY, CDR2 SYGVKD. CDR3: CAIRADREEVAFF. CDR3 in DNA: TGTGCCATCAGGGCCGACAGGGAGGAAGTAGCTTTCTTT.

The chain couples TRBV30 to TRBJ1-1, with 12 bases that match TRBD1. Germline CDR1 is GTSNPN and CDR2 is SVGIG (reference sequence). V was clipped by 1 base and J by 7 bases; unmatched bases: 1. The CDR3 loop spans 13 amino acids. The CDR3 nucleotides read TGTGCCTGGAGTGGGGACAGGGGGCATGAAGCTTTCTTT. Amino acid sequence: CAWSGDRGHEAFF.

This clone was detected a few times. The gene calls are TRBV12-5 and TRBJ1-1; possibly TRBD1 for D (5 bases). The CDR3 loop spans 15 amino acids. V was clipped by 6 bases and J by 1 base, with 15 bases between them. CDR1 is LGHNT and CDR2 is FRNRAP in the germline V gene. CDR3 nucleotide sequence: TGTGCTAGTGGCGGAGGGGTGGCTACGAACACTGAAGCTTTCTTT. It is translated as CASGGGVATNTEAFF. Combining the CDR3 with reference TRBV12-5 and TRBJ1-1 gives the whole variable domain DARVTQTPRHKVTEMGQEVTMRCQPILGHNTVFWYRQTMMQGLELLAYFRNRAPLDDSGMPKDRFSAEMPDATLATLKIQPSEPRDSAVYFCASGGGVATNTEAFFGQGTRLTVV.

The rearrangement links TRBV4-1 to TRBJ1-1; D unresolved. Germline CDR1 and CDR2: MGHRA and YSYEKL. Trimming left V 0 bases short and J 8 bases short, with 16 bases between. The CDR3 spans 15 residues. CDR3 nucleotides: TGCGCCAGCAGCCAAGAAAGTTCCCTCCGCGCAGAAGCTTTCTTT. Amino acids: CASSQESSLRAEAFF.

The chain links TRBV28 to TRBJ2-5; 7 bases are shared with TRBD1. Germline loops: CDR1 MDHEN, CDR2 SYDVKM. V was pared by 3 bases and J by 3 bases, with 1 base of the junction left unmatched. This CDR3 is 13 amino acids long. CDR3 sequence reads: CASSFDREETQYF. CDR3 nucleotides: TGTGCCAGCAGTTTCGACAGGGAAGAGACCCAGTACTTC.

The chain joins TRBV27 to TRBJ1-2; weak D call: TRBD1 (6 bases). CDR1 is MNHEY, CDR2 SMNVEV, per germline (reference sequence). There are 14 residues in the CDR3. V lost 6 bases to trimming and J lost 0 bases, with 11 bases between them. CDR3 nucleotide sequence: TGTGCCAGCAGACAGACAGGACCTAACTATGGCTACACCTTC. Translated: CASRQTGPNYGYTF.

This chain uses TRBV10-1 with TRBJ2-3; D is possibly TRBD2 (5 bases). The V and J ends lost 4 bases and 5 bases respectively, with 7 bases between them. CDR1 and CDR2 (germline): WNHNN, SYGVQD (reference sequence). The CDR3 spans 12 residues. Here the CDR3 reads CASSAGGDTQYF. CDR3 bases: TGCGCCAGCAGTGCAGGAGGAGATACGCAGTATTTT.

The J gene is TRBJ2-3, the V gene TRBV20-1; TRBD1 matches 9 bases. The V gene's germline CDR1 is DFQATT and CDR2 SNEGSKA (reference sequence). This CDR3 contains 14 residues. V lost 3 bases and J lost 1; bases outside the gene matches: 2. CDR3 residues: CSASRDRGTDTQYF. CDR3 bases: TGCAGTGCTAGTCGGGACAGGGGCACAGATACGCAGTATTTT.

The CDR3 DNA reads TGTGCCACCAGCAGGGGCCCCAGGGGCTCCTACGAGCAGTACTTC. Amino acids: CATSRGPRGSYEQYF. J is TRBJ2-7 and V is TRBV15; the D gene is possibly TRBD1 (6 bases). CDR3 length: 15 residues. The V gene lost 3 bases and the J gene lost 0 bases, with 12 bases spanning the gap. Germline assignment: CDR1 LNHNV and CDR2 YYDKDF (reference sequence). Full variable domain (outside the CDR3, taken from reference TRBV15 and TRBJ2-7): DAMVIQNPRYQVTQFGKPVTLSCSQTLNHNVMYWYQQKSSQAPKLLFHYYDKDFNNEADTPDNFQSRRPNTSFCFLDIRSPGLGDTAMYLCATSRGPRGSYEQYFGPGTRLTVT.

The V and J genes are TRBV25-1 and TRBJ2-2; 8 bases match TRBD1. Germline V CDR1 and CDR2: MGHDK, SYGVNS. CDR3 size: 15 residues. V was pared by 2 bases and J by 7 bases, with 6 bases of the junction left unmatched. The DNA of the CDR3 is TGTGCCAGCAGTGAACGGACAGGGTCATACGGGGAGCTGTTTTTT. It translates to CASSERTGSYGELFF.

The chain couples TRBV19 to TRBJ1-2; D is unclear. Trimming shortened V by 7 bases and J by 1 base, and 4 bases separated the two germline ends. The CDR3 is 11 residues long. Germline V CDR1 and CDR2: LNHDA, SQIVND (reference sequence). The CDR3 DNA is TGTGCCAGTACAGATAACTATGGCTACACCTTC. Residues: CASTDNYGYTF.

In DNA, the CDR3 is TGTGCCAGCAGCTTGGACAGGGGCGCTGAAGCTTTCTTT. Translating gives CASSLDRGAEAFF. The J gene is TRBJ1-1, the V gene TRBV11-1, with TRBD1 identical over 9 bases. Germline trimming cut 3 bases from V and 6 bases from J; bases unmatched to any gene: 2. The length of the CDR3 is 13 residues. Germline CDR1 is SGHAT and CDR2 is FQDESV (reference sequence).

This chain uses TRBV7-9 with TRBJ2-7; a weak D match, TRBD1 (6 bases). CDR3 length: 15 residues. Germline V gene data show CDR1 as SEHNR and CDR2 as FQNEAQ (reference sequence). The V gene lost 2 bases and the J gene lost 3 bases, with 14 bases spanning the gap. CDR3 sequence reads: CASSLPGTPNYEQYF. The DNA of the CDR3 is TGTGCCAGCAGCTTACCCGGGACACCGAACTACGAGCAGTACTTC.

The chain couples TRBV18 to TRBJ1-5; D unclear. This CDR3 region has 13 residues. Germline CDR1 is KGHSH and CDR2 is LQKENI. V was shortened by 3 bases and J by 4 bases, with 7 bases between the two germline ends. The CDR3 DNA follows: TGTGCCAGCTCACCGTCACAGAATCAGCCCCAGCATTTT. Protein product: CASSPSQNQPQHF.

The genes are TRBV7-2 and TRBJ2-1, with 7 bases fitting TRBD2. Germline CDR1 reads SGHTA; CDR2 reads FQGNSA. The CDR3 runs 15 residues. The junction had 1 base not matched to a gene; V was cut back by 0 bases and J by 2 bases. The CDR3 loop is CASSLALAAYNEQFF. The CDR3 DNA follows: TGTGCCAGCAGCTTAGCCCTAGCGGCCTACAATGAGCAGTTCTTC.

The V gene is TRBV4-1, the J gene TRBJ2-1; D unclear. Germline CDR1 is MGHRA and CDR2 is YSYEKL. The CDR3 consists of 17 residues. Trimming took 0 bases from V and 0 from J, leaving 12 bases between them. The CDR3 DNA is TGCGCCAGCAGCCAAGATCAAGCGACCAGCTCCTACAATGAGCAGTTCTTC. Amino acid sequence: CASSQDQATSSYNEQFF.

This chain uses TRBV14 with TRBJ1-1, with D possibly TRBD1 on 5 matching bases. Germline-derived CDR1 and CDR2 are SGHDN and FVKESK. The CDR3 is 15 residues long. Between the trimmed V and J ends, which lost 3 bases and 1 base, there was a span of 12 bases. The chain's CDR3 is CASSQGRGPNTEAFF. The CDR3 DNA follows: TGTGCCAGCAGCCAGGGGCGGGGTCCGAACACTGAAGCTTTCTTT.

The chain has TRBV2 and TRBJ2-3, with 8 bases fitting TRBD1. Germline loops: CDR1 SNHLY, CDR2 FYNNEI. J lost 4 bases, V lost 6 bases, and 6 bases had no gene match. The CDR3 spans 14 residues. The CDR3 coding sequence is TGTGCCAGCAGGGGACAGGACGAGGCAGATACGCAGTATTTT. Protein: CASRGQDEADTQYF. Full variable domain (rest looked up from reference TRBV2 and TRBJ2-3): EPEVTQTPSHQVTQMGQEVILRCVPISNHLYFYWYRQILGQKVEFLVSFYNNEISEKSEIFDDQFSVERPDGSNFTLKIRSTKLEDSAMYFCASRGQDEADTQYFGPGTRLTVL.